These 10 T cell receptor beta chains share one sample of origin, sequenced in a study of blood T cell repertoires in COVID-19. Generated by immunoSEQ multiplex PCR, the TCRdb table keeps only in-frame clones and is missing some. There are 650,000 to 800,000 clones in the sample; 85% to 90% occur only once, and approximately 0.3% lies in the top ten. Input material: peripheral blood. These receptor sequences come from a woman aged 18-35 years with acute or convalescent COVID-19.

The chain joins TRBV6-1 to TRBJ2-3; TRBD2 agrees at 11 bases. CDR1 is MNHNS, CDR2 SASEGT, per germline. V dropped 3 bases and J dropped 4; count of bases not matched to a gene: 12. This CDR3 spans 18 amino acids. The CDR3 spells CASSEGLAGGLYADTQYF. In DNA form, the CDR3 reads TGTGCCAGCAGTGAGGGTTTAGCGGGGGGGCTCTATGCAGATACGCAGTATTTT.

This rearrangement joins TRBV7-2 to TRBJ1-2; 8 bases line up with TRBD1. In germline, CDR1 is SGHTA, CDR2 FQGNSA. This CDR3 is built from 14 residues. J gave up 7 bases and V 3 bases, and 7 bases lay outside the gene matches. The CDR3 DNA sequence: TGTGCCAGCAGCTTGGACAGGGAGGGAAGTGGCTACACCTTC. This encodes CASSLDREGSGYTF. Using reference TRBV7-2 and TRBJ1-2 for the parts outside the CDR3, the full variable domain is GAGVSQSPSNKVTEKGKDVELRCDPISGHTALYWYRQSLGQGLEFLIYFQGNSAPDKSGLPSDRFSAERTGGSVSTLTIQRTQQEDSAVYLCASSLDREGSGYTFGSGTRLTVV.

The CDR3 loop reads CATIGGENTEAFF. DNA for the CDR3: TGTGCCACCATAGGGGGTGAGAACACTGAAGCTTTCTTT. V usage is TRBV27 and J usage is TRBJ1-1, with D perhaps TRBD1 (6 bases). The V end lost 10 bases, the J end lost 1 base, and 13 bases lay between the germline ends. CDR1 and CDR2 (germline): MNHEY, SMNVEV (reference sequence). The CDR3 is made up of 13 amino acids.

CDR3 sequence (DNA): TGCGCCAGCAGCCAAGGTCAGGGTTTAGGAAAACTGTTTTTT. Its translation: CASSQGQGLGKLFF. The chain is built from TRBV4-1 and TRBJ1-4; D might be TRBD1 (5 bases). V lost 1 base and J 10 bases, leaving 13 bases between the germline ends. The germline CDR1 and CDR2 sequences are MGHRA and YSYEKL. The CDR3 runs 14 residues.

The V call is TRBV7-6, the J call TRBJ2-2, with TRBD1 identical over 7 bases. This CDR3 is built from 16 residues. The germline V gene has CDR1 SGHVS and CDR2 FNYEAQ. Losses at the gene ends were 2 bases for V and 5 bases for J; bases not matched to a gene: 8. CDR3 in DNA: TGTGCCAGCAGCTTAACAGGGGCGTTGGGGACCGGGGAGCTGTTTTTT. Encoded protein: CASSLTGALGTGELFF.

This rearrangement joins TRBV13 to TRBJ2-7; 7 bases are shared with TRBD1. The trim removed 6 bases at V and 6 bases at J, leaving 11 bases unmatched. The CDR3 has 14 amino acids. CDR1 is PRHDT, CDR2 FYEKMQ, per germline (reference sequence). CDR3 DNA: TGTGCCAGCAGATCTGGGACAGCTTTCGGCGAGCAGTACTTC. It encodes CASRSGTAFGEQYF.

This clone was seen at least ten times. The rearrangement links TRBV19 to TRBJ1-2; D may be TRBD1 (5 bases). The CDR3 has 12 residues. Trimming stripped 7 bases from V and 4 bases from J, with 10 bases between. Germline V lookup: CDR1 LNHDA, CDR2 SQIVND (reference sequence). In DNA form, the CDR3 reads TGTGCCAGTACAGGGCGACCCTATGGCTACACCTTC. Protein: CASTGRPYGYTF. The full variable domain, completed using reference TRBV19 and TRBJ1-2, is DGGITQSPKYLFRKEGQNVTLSCEQNLNHDAMYWYRQDPGQGLRLIYYSQIVNDFQKGDIAEGYSVSREKKESFPLTVTSAQKNPTAFYLCASTGRPYGYTFGSGTRLTVV.

This clone has only one observation. The chain recombines TRBV6-5 with TRBJ1-5; tentative D call: TRBD1 (6 bases). Trimming removed 9 bases from V and 3 bases from J, with 18 bases in between. Germline CDR1 reads MNHEY; CDR2 reads SVGAGI. The CDR3 covers 15 residues. CDR3 sequence (DNA): TGTGCCAGTCGCGGAGGGGGGGCAGCCAATCAGCCCCAGCATTTT. As protein: CASRGGGAANQPQHF.

Here the CDR3 DNA reads TGTGCCAGCAGCTCGGGACTGCTGTCTGGAAACACCATATATTTT. Its protein is CASSSGLLSGNTIYF. The chain carries TRBV5-6 and TRBJ1-3, with D possibly TRBD1 on 5 matching bases. The V and J ends lost 3 bases and 1 base respectively, with 11 bases between them. In germline, CDR1 is SGHDT, CDR2 YYEEEE. This CDR3 has 15 residues.

The chain joins TRBV5-8 to TRBJ2-7; 8 nucleotides align to TRBD2. The germline V gene encodes CDR1 SGHTS and CDR2 YDEGEE. The V segment lost 3 bases and the J segment 6 bases; nucleotides outside the gene matches: 5. The length of the CDR3 is 13 residues. CDR3 sequence: CASSWGLGGEQYF. CDR3 sequence (DNA): TGTGCCAGCAGCTGGGGACTAGGGGGCGAGCAGTACTTC.